This TCR beta chain is drawn from a study of early T cells in non-severe SARS-CoV-2 infection. Background on the study: Sequencing was performed on bulk RNA from unsorted whole blood, leaving chains unpaired.

Points from the study as a whole: A preference for anti-spike CD8 responses marked VDJdb matching, which missed private and CD4 specificities.

The CDR3 runs 14 residues. CDR1 SGHNT and CDR2 YYREEE come from the germline V gene (reference sequence). The V end lost 0 bases, the J end lost 9 bases, and 10 bases lay between the germline ends. This clonotype was seen more than once but under ten times. Its specificity is not known. Unique molecular identifiers were affixed to single, distinct cDNA molecules. TCRdb reanalysed the 5' RACE reads using MiXCR and keeps one entry per CDR3 protein. This table holds tens of thousands of distinct CDR3 sequences, around 3.9% found once. This clonotype was obtained from an adult who was a healthcare worker with PCR-confirmed SARS-CoV-2 infection or an uninfected control (not recorded which). V gene TRBV5-4 combines with J gene TRBJ1-6; possibly TRBD1 for D (6 bases). Material: whole blood. The CDR3 DNA sequence: TGTGCCAGCAGCTTGGGGACAGAAGGTTCACCCCTCCACTTT. Translating gives CASSLGTEGSPLHF.